This TCR beta chain was recovered during a study of blood T cells in healthy people across ages. There are a few counts of this clonotype. Sample-barcoded 5' priming and a J-beta primer mix drove a second PCR of roughly 6 to 12 cycles. MiXCR was run by TCRdb on the 5' RACE reads, yielding one entry per CDR3 protein. The sample consists of about 650,000 distinct CDR3 sequences, roughly 30% of them appearing once. The clonotype comes from an elderly woman in good health. The specimen was blood.

The CDR3: CASSLGPGQGNGYTF. CDR3 DNA sequence: TGCGCCAGCAGCTTGGGGCCGGGACAGGGGAATGGCTACACCTTC. This chain connects TRBV5-1 to TRBJ1-2, with 10 bases that match TRBD1. CDR1 is SGHRS and CDR2 is YFSETQ in the germline V gene. This CDR3 region has 15 residues. The ends lost 0 bases at V and 6 bases at J; junction bases unmatched: 5.